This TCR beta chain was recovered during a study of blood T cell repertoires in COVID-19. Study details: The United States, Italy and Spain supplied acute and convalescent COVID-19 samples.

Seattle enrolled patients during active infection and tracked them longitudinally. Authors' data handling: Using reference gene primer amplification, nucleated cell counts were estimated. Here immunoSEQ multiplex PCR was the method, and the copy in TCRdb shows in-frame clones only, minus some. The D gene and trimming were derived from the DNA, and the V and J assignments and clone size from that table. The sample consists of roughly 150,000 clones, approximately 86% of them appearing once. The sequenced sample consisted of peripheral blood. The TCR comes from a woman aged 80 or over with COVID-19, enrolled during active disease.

The CDR3 DNA follows: TGTGCCAGCAGACCCGGGAGGGGGGGTCAGGACATTCAGTACTTC. This translates into CASRPGRGGQDIQYF. The chain has TRBV6-6 and TRBJ2-4, with 8 positions matching TRBD2. Trimming removed 6 bases from V and 8 bases from J; junction bases left unmatched: 12. The germline V gene encodes CDR1 MNHNY and CDR2 SVGAGI (reference sequence). The CDR3 runs 15 residues.